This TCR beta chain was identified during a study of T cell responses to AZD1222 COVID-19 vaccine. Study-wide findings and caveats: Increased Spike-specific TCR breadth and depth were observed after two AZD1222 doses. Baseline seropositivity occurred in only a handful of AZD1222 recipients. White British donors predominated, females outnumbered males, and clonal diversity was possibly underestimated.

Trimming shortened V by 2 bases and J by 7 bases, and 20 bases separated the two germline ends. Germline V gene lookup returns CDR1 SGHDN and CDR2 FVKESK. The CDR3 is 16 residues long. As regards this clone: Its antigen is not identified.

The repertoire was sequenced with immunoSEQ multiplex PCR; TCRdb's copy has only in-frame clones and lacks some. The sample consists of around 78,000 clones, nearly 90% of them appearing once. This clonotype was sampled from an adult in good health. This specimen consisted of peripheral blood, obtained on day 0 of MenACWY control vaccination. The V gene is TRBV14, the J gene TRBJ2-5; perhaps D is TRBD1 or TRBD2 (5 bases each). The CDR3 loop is CASSQLPGPSVGTQYF. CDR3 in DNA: TGTGCCAGCAGCCAATTACCGGGACCCTCGGTAGGGACCCAGTACTTC.